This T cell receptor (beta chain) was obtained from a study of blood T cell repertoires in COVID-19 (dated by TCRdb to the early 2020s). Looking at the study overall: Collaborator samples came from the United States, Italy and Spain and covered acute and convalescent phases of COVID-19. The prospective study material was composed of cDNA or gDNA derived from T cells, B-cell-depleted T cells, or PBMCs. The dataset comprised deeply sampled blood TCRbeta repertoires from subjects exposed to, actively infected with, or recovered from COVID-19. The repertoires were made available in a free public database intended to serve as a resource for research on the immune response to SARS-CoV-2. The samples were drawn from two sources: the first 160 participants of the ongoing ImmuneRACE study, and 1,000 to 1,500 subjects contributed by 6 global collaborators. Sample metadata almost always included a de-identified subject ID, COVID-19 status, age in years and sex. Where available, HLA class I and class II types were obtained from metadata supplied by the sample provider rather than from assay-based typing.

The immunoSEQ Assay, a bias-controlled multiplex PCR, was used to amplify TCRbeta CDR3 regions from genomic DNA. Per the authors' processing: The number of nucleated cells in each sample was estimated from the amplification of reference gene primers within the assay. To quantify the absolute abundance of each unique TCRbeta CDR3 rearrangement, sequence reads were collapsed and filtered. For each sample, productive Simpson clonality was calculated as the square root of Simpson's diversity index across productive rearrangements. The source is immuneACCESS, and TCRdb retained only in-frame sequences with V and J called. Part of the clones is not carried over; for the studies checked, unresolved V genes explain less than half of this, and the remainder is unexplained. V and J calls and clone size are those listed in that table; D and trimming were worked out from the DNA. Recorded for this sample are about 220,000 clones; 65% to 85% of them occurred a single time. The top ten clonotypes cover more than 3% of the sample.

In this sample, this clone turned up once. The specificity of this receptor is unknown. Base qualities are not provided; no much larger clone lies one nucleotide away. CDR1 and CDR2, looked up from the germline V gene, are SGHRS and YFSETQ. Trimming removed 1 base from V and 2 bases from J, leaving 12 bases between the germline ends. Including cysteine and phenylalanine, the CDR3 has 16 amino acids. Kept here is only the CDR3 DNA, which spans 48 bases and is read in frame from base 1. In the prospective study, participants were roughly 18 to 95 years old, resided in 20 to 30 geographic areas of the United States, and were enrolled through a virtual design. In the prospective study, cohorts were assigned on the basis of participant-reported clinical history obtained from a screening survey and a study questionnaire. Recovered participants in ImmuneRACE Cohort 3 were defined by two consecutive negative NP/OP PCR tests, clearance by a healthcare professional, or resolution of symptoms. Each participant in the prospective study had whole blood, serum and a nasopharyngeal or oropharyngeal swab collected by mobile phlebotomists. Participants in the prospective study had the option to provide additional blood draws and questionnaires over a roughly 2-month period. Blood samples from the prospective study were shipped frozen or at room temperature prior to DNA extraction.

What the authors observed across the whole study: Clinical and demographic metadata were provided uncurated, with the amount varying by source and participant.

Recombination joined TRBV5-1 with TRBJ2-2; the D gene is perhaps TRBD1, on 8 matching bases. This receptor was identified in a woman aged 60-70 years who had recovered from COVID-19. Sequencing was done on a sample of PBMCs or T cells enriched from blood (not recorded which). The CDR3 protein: CASSLSGTGNTGELFF. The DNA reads TGCGCCAGCAGCTTGAGCGGGACAGGCAACACCGGGGAGCTGTTTTTT.